This T cell receptor beta chain was retrieved from a study of blood T cell repertoires in COVID-19. J gave up 2 bases and V 5 bases, and 6 bases lay outside the gene matches. CDR1 is LNHDA, CDR2 SQIVND, per germline (reference sequence). This CDR3 has 15 residues. Only in-frame clones appear in the TCRdb table, and some are missing; sequencing was by immunoSEQ multiplex PCR. The sample holds some 670,000 clones, 75% to 90% seen once. The receptor was isolated from a woman between 18 and 29 years old with acute or convalescent COVID-19. This chain links TRBV19 with TRBJ2-7; TRBD1 matches 10 bases. Sequences were obtained from peripheral blood. The CDR3 nucleotides read TGTGCCAGTAGTTCACCAGGGACAGGGGCCTACGAGCAGTACTTC. Protein: CASSSPGTGAYEQYF.